This T cell receptor beta chain emerged from a study of T cell responses to AZD1222 COVID-19 vaccine. Investigators merged groups given second doses at roughly 4 or roughly 12 weeks. Looked up from germline, CDR1 is SGHTA and CDR2 is FQGNSA. The CDR3 runs to 13 residues. The V gene lost 0 bases and the J gene lost 5 bases, with 7 bases spanning the gap. Study-level findings and limits: Regions 160-218 and 743-854 held dominance among vaccine-associated CD4 TCRs, which spanned spike. Baseline seropositives among AZD1222 recipients totaled only six or seven. White British ancestry dominated among donors, who included more females, and clonal diversity was possibly underestimated.

This clone occurred once. The target antigen is unknown. Profiling relied on immunoSEQ multiplex PCR, and the TCRdb table lists in-frame clones only, not all of them. Of about 180,000 clones in the sample, around 90% were seen once. This sequence originates from an adult who received the AZD1222 COVID-19 vaccine. The chain recombines TRBV7-2 with TRBJ2-5, with D tentatively TRBD2 (6 bases). Material: peripheral blood, obtained 28 days after the second AZD1222 dose. The CDR3 here is CASSLAGGETQYF. CDR3 sequence (DNA): TGTGCCAGCAGCTTAGCGGGAGGTGAGACCCAGTACTTC.